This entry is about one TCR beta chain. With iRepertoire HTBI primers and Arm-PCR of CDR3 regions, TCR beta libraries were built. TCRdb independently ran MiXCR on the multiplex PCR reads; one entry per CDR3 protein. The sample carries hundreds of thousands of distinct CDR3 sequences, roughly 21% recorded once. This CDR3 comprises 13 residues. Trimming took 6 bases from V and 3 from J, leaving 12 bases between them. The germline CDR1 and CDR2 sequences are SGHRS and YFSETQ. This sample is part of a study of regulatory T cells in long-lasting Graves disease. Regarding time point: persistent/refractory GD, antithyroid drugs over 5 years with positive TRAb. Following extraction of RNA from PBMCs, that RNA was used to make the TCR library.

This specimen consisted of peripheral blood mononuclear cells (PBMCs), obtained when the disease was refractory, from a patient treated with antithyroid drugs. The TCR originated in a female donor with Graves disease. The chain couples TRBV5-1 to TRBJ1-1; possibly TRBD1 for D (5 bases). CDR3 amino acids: CASTPWGYTEAFF. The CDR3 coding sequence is TGCGCCAGCACCCCATGGGGGTACACTGAAGCTTTCTTT.